This T cell receptor beta chain stems from a study of blood T cells in healthy people across ages. Study conclusions and caveats: Aged donors had fewer naive CD4+ cells and lower diversity than long-lived donors. Roughly linear age-related decline in beta diversity appeared, significant by age about 40.

As regards this clonotype: Its antigen is still unknown.

Alongside a J-beta primer mix, a sample-barcoded 5' primer served in a second PCR lasting about 7 to 11 cycles. Each of the cDNA molecules was tagged by a template-switch adaptor with 12 random nucleotides. TCRdb re-called the 5' RACE reads with MiXCR, one entry per CDR3 protein. The profile shows more than 1,000,000 distinct CDR3 sequences, approximately 25% of them singletons. The CDR3 is 14 residues long. With 4 bases removed from V and 7 bases from J, the gap between germline ends came to 16 bases. Looked up from germline, CDR1 is SGHTA and CDR2 is FQGNSA. These sequences were also reported in another study, on T cells of mothers and their children.

Sequenced sample: blood. The chain uses TRBV7-2 and TRBJ2-5; tentatively, D is TRBD1 (5 bases). The origin of this receptor is a girl between 2 and 10 years old in good health. In DNA, the CDR3 is TGTGCCAGCAGCTCGAATTGGGGCCCAGGGACCCAGTACTTC. Protein sequence: CASSSNWGPGTQYF.